This T cell receptor (beta chain) was sequenced for a study of shared clonotypes between healthy human individuals. On the study more broadly: Donors were a couple of women and three men aged 18 to 49.

The protocol was immunoSEQ multiplex PCR, while the TCRdb copy is restricted to in-frame clones and leaves out a portion. Of under 750,000 clones in the sample, 55% to 75% were seen once. This CDR3 is built from 16 residues. V dropped 3 bases and J dropped 0 bases, with 13 bases sitting between them. The V gene's germline CDR1 is WNHNN and CDR2 SYGVQD (reference sequence). The material sequenced was memory CD4+ T cells sorted from blood. Subset here: CD45RA-negative fraction. This TCR derives from a woman aged 25 to 39 in good health. The chain joins TRBV10-1 to TRBJ2-3; the D is unclear. The CDR3 DNA follows: TGCGCCAGCAGTGAATCTGCCGCGATCAGCACAGATACGCAGTATTTT. It yields the protein CASSESAAISTDTQYF.